Listed below are T cell receptor beta chains from one sample, sequenced in a study of blood T cells in healthy people across ages. TCRdb recomputed calls from the 5' RACE reads with MiXCR, one row per CDR3 protein. The repertoire holds over 1,500,000 distinct CDR3 sequences, with around 40% as singletons. The sequenced sample consisted of blood. These TCRs come from a human donor in good health. Each CDR3 is given with its conserved first and last residue. A D gene is named only where the DNA matches it firmly. Some rows have no size entry. The others give once, few or many, or a class for an expanded clone.

size	D	V	J	DNA	CDR3
few	.	TRBV6-5	TRBJ1-1	TGTGCCAGCAGTTACTCCTCTCCAGGCGGAACGCCGGGGCGGCGGAACACTGAAGCTTTCTTT	CASSYSSPGGTPGRRNTEAFF
few	.	TRBV20-1	TRBJ2-7	TGCAGTGCTAGTCACTTGGCCGACTCCTACGAGCAGTACTTC	CSASHLADSYEQYF
once	.	TRBV7-2	TRBJ2-5	TGTGCCAGCAGCTTAAGGAGCTCAGGGGCGGGAGAGACCCAGTACTTC	CASSLRSSGAGETQYF
few	TRBD1	TRBV29-1	TRBJ2-4	TGCAGCTTACGGGACAGAGGATCTCAGTACTTC	CSLRDRGSQYF
few	.	TRBV10-3	TRBJ2-1	TGTGCCATCAGTGAGTCGGGAGACACCCCCTACAATGAGCAGTTCTTC	CAISESGDTPYNEQFF
.	.	TRBV5-6	TRBJ2-3	TGTGCCGGCAGCGCCGGAGATACGCAGTATTTT	CAGSAGDTQYF
.	.	TRBV9	TRBJ1-2	TGTGCCAGCAGCGTAGGTGCTGGGGAGGTAAATGGCTACACCTTC	CASSVGAGEVNGYTF
.	.	TRBV20-1	TRBJ2-7	TGCAGTGCTAGTTTCCAGGGCGATCGAAACGAGCAGTACTTC	CSASFQGDRNEQYF
few	TRBD2	TRBV6-5	TRBJ2-1	TGTGCCAGCAGTTACTCGAGGCTAGCGGGAGATTACAATGAGCAGTTCTTC	CASSYSRLAGDYNEQFF
.	TRBD2	TRBV7-2	TRBJ2-1	TGTGCCAGCAGCTCGTGGACTAGGGGCTACAATGAGCAGTTCTTC	CASSSWTRGYNEQFF
few	.	TRBV20-1	TRBJ1-2	TGCAGTGCTCATAGGACAAACTATGGCTACACCTTC	CSAHRTNYGYTF
few	TRBD1	TRBV7-8	TRBJ1-1	TGTGCCAGCAGCCCTTGGGCACAGGGGCCCAACACTGAAGCTTTCTTT	CASSPWAQGPNTEAFF
.	.	TRBV6-2/TRBV6-3	TRBJ1-2	TGTGCCAGCAGTTTTATCCAGACATATAAACCTTATGGCTGCACCTTC	CASSFIQTYKPYGCTF
once	TRBD1	TRBV20-1	TRBJ1-5	TGCAGTGCAGCGACAGGGTTCAGCAATCAGCCCCAGCATTTT	CSAATGFSNQPQHF
.	.	TRBV20-1	TRBJ2-7	TGCAGTGCCTCCCCAGGAATCTCCGAGCAGTACTTC	CSASPGISEQYF
.	TRBD2	TRBV5-1	TRBJ2-1	TGCGCCAGCAGCGGACGACTAGCGGGGTGCAATGAGCAGTTCTTC	CASSGRLAGCNEQFF
.	.	TRBV5-1	TRBJ2-3	TGCGCCAGCAGCTCTACCGGGACACTGAGCACAGATACGCAGTATTTT	CASSSTGTLSTDTQYF
.	.	TRBV12-3/TRBV12-4	TRBJ1-5	TGTGCCAGCAGTGATGGGACACAAGATCAGCCCCAGCATTTT	CASSDGTQDQPQHF
once	.	TRBV5-1	TRBJ2-3	TGCGCAGGCAGAAAGGCCGGGCAGAGCGGAGATACGCAGTATTTT	CAGRKAGQSGDTQYF
.	TRBD2	TRBV6-6	TRBJ2-5	TGTGCCAGCTCTTGGGGTGAGGCGGGAGAGCAGTACTTC	CASSWGEAGEQYF
.	.	TRBV7-8	TRBJ2-3	TGTGCCAGCAGCTTCGGGGGTGGAGCGGATACCATAGATACGCAGTATTTT	CASSFGGGADTIDTQYF
.	.	TRBV14	TRBJ2-1	TGTGCCAGCAGCCAAGTACAGGGTTTGAGCTCCTACAATGAGCAGTTCTTC	CASSQVQGLSSYNEQFF
.	TRBD2	TRBV4-3	TRBJ2-3	TGCGCCAGCAGCCAAGAAAATCGCGGGGGGAAGGCAGATACGCAGTATTTT	CASSQENRGGKADTQYF
few	.	TRBV4-3	TRBJ2-3	TGCGCCAGCAGCCTTTACAGGGCATCTAGCACAGATACGCAGTATTTT	CASSLYRASSTDTQYF
.	.	TRBV6-1	TRBJ2-3	TGTGCCAGCAGTGAAATGAGGGTCAGCACAGATACGCAGTATTTT	CASSEMRVSTDTQYF
.	.	TRBV4-2	TRBJ1-2	TGTGCCAGCAGCCAAGATAGTGCTGGCTACACCTTC	CASSQDSAGYTF
.	.	TRBV4-3	TRBJ2-5	TGCGCCAGCAGCAAGTTTTGGGACGGACAAGAGACCCAGTACTTC	CASSKFWDGQETQYF
.	TRBD2	TRBV5-1	TRBJ2-1	TGCGCCAGCAGCTTAATAGCGGGGGGAGAAGAGCAGTTCTTC	CASSLIAGGEEQFF
.	.	TRBV29-1	TRBJ2-7	TGCAGCGTTGTGAAGAGGGGTACCCACGAGCAGTACTTC	CSVVKRGTHEQYF
few	.	TRBV18	TRBJ1-4	TGTGCCAGCCCACCATCTAGAACTAATGAAAAACTGTTTTTT	CASPPSRTNEKLFF
.	.	TRBV28	TRBJ2-3	TGTGCCAGCAGAGAAGACTCTCCCACAGATACGCAGTATTTT	CASREDSPTDTQYF
few	.	TRBV5-5	TRBJ2-7	TGTGCCAGCATCTTCCCCTCCGGCGAGCAGTACTTC	CASIFPSGEQYF
.	.	TRBV5-1	TRBJ1-5	TGCGCCAGCAGCTTGGAACCCGAGGCCAATCAGCCCCAGCATTTT	CASSLEPEANQPQHF
.	.	TRBV27	TRBJ2-7	TGTGCCAGCAGTTCAGACGAATCTAGGTGGGGTGCCTACGAGCAGTACTTC	CASSSDESRWGAYEQYF
.	.	TRBV3-1	TRBJ2-2	TGTGCCAGCAGCCAAGAGATGTCCGGGGAGCTGTTTTTT	CASSQEMSGELFF
many	.	TRBV27	TRBJ2-3	TGTGCCAGCAGTACTGGCCCCACAGATACGCAGTATTTT	CASSTGPTDTQYF
.	TRBD2	TRBV20-1	TRBJ2-7	TGCAGTGCTAGACAACTAGCGGGGGTTGCGTCGAGGTACGAGCAGGACTTC	CSARQLAGVASRYEQDF
.	TRBD2	TRBV20-1	TRBJ2-3	TGCAGTGCTACCGGACTAGCGGGGGCGATACTCGAAAGCACAGATACGCAGTATTTT	CSATGLAGAILESTDTQYF
.	.	TRBV5-6	TRBJ2-6	TGTGCCAGCAGCTTGGAGCCCCAGGCTGGGGCCAACGTCCTGACTTTC	CASSLEPQAGANVLTF
.	.	TRBV28	TRBJ2-7	TGTGCCAGTCGGGTGGGGCGAAGCTCCTACGAGCAGTACTTC	CASRVGRSSYEQYF
few	TRBD1	TRBV7-2	TRBJ1-4	TGTGCCAGCAGCCCCGTCGGACAGGGAGGCGGTGAAAAACTGTTTTTT	CASSPVGQGGGEKLFF
.	.	TRBV5-5	TRBJ2-5	TGTGCCAGCAGCCTACATTCTGCTCGTTTGGAGACCCAGTACTTC	CASSLHSARLETQYF
once	.	TRBV28	TRBJ2-1	TGTGCCAGCAGTTCCACCGGGACGCTAAGTATCAATGAGCTGTTCTTC	CASSSTGTLSINELFF
.	.	TRBV7-9	TRBJ1-1	TGTGCCAGCAACGGGGGCTCGGTTGAAGCTTTCTTT	CASNGGSVEAFF
few	TRBD1	TRBV5-6	TRBJ1-1	TGTGCCAGCAGCGGGACAGGGAGGGGCACTGAAGCTTTCTTT	CASSGTGRGTEAFF
.	.	TRBV5-1	TRBJ2-2	TGCGCCAGCAGCCATCGACCACCCACCGGGGAGCTGTTTTTT	CASSHRPPTGELFF
few	.	TRBV6-6	TRBJ2-1	TGTGCCAGCAGTTACACAGCAGGGAGTGAGCAGTTCTTC	CASSYTAGSEQFF
.	.	TRBV5-5	TRBJ2-7	TGTGCCAGCTGGTCCAGATCAAGCTCCTACGAGCAGTACTTC	CASWSRSSSYEQYF
few	TRBD1	TRBV5-1	TRBJ2-3	TGCGCCAGCAGCTTCTCCGGGACAGGGCACTCCGGGGATACGCAGTATTTT	CASSFSGTGHSGDTQYF
few	TRBD1	TRBV7-3	TRBJ1-1	TGTGCCAGCAGCCCTACAGGGGGCCTCACTGAAGCTTTCTTT	CASSPTGGLTEAFF
.	.	TRBV20-1	TRBJ1-6	TGCAGTGCCATCGGCGGGGCCTATAATTCACCCCTCCACTTT	CSAIGGAYNSPLHF
few	.	TRBV20-1	TRBJ1-2	TGCAGTGCTAGAGAAGAGGGACTGACCTCCTGGAGCTATGGCTACACCTTC	CSAREEGLTSWSYGYTF
.	TRBD2	TRBV4-2	TRBJ2-3	TGTGCCAGCAGCCAAGAGGTCCTTTGGGTAGCGGGGGAAAAAGGAGATACGCAGTATTTT	CASSQEVLWVAGEKGDTQYF
.	TRBD1	TRBV4-3	TRBJ1-1	TGCGCCAGCAGCCAAGAAGACAGGGTGCGGGGCACTGAAGCTTTCTTT	CASSQEDRVRGTEAFF
once	TRBD2	TRBV7-2	TRBJ2-3	TGTGCCAGCAGCATCGGACTAGCGGAATGGAATACGCAGTATTTT	CASSIGLAEWNTQYF
few	.	TRBV9	TRBJ2-7	TGTGCCAGCAGCAAACGGGACAGCGGGTCCGAGCAGTACTTC	CASSKRDSGSEQYF
few	.	TRBV3-1	TRBJ1-1	TGTGCCAGCCGTAGAGGAATTGGTGACACTGAAGCTTTCTTT	CASRRGIGDTEAFF